This section outlines one T cell receptor (beta chain) sequence together with its context. Germline V gene sequence: CDR1 MNHEY, CDR2 SMNVEV (reference sequence). The CDR3 covers 16 residues. V gave up 8 bases and J gave up 7 bases; unmatched junction bases: 16. Repertoires were generated with immunoSEQ multiplex PCR, while TCRdb's copy carries only in-frame clones and drops some. The sample yields 25,000 to 35,000 clones, about 80% seen once. The record originates from a study of memory CD4+ T cells and cytomegalovirus serostatus. About the study: Of the healthy Belgian adults, several were CMV seropositive and 20 to 30 seronegative.

The sort gate was single viable CD3+CD4+CD8-CD45RO+ cells for memory CD4+ T cells. CD4+ T cells were isolated by positive magnetic selection. The origin of this receptor is an adult in good health and CMV-seronegative. Some clones in this sample may be carry-over from other donors' samples. The sequencing sample was made of memory CD4+ T cells from blood. The chain links TRBV27 to TRBJ1-5; TRBD1 agrees at 8 bases. The CDR3, as DNA: TGTGCCAGCCGGGACCTGACAGGGGTCGAGCGGCAGCCCCAGCATTTT. Its translation is CASRDLTGVERQPQHF.